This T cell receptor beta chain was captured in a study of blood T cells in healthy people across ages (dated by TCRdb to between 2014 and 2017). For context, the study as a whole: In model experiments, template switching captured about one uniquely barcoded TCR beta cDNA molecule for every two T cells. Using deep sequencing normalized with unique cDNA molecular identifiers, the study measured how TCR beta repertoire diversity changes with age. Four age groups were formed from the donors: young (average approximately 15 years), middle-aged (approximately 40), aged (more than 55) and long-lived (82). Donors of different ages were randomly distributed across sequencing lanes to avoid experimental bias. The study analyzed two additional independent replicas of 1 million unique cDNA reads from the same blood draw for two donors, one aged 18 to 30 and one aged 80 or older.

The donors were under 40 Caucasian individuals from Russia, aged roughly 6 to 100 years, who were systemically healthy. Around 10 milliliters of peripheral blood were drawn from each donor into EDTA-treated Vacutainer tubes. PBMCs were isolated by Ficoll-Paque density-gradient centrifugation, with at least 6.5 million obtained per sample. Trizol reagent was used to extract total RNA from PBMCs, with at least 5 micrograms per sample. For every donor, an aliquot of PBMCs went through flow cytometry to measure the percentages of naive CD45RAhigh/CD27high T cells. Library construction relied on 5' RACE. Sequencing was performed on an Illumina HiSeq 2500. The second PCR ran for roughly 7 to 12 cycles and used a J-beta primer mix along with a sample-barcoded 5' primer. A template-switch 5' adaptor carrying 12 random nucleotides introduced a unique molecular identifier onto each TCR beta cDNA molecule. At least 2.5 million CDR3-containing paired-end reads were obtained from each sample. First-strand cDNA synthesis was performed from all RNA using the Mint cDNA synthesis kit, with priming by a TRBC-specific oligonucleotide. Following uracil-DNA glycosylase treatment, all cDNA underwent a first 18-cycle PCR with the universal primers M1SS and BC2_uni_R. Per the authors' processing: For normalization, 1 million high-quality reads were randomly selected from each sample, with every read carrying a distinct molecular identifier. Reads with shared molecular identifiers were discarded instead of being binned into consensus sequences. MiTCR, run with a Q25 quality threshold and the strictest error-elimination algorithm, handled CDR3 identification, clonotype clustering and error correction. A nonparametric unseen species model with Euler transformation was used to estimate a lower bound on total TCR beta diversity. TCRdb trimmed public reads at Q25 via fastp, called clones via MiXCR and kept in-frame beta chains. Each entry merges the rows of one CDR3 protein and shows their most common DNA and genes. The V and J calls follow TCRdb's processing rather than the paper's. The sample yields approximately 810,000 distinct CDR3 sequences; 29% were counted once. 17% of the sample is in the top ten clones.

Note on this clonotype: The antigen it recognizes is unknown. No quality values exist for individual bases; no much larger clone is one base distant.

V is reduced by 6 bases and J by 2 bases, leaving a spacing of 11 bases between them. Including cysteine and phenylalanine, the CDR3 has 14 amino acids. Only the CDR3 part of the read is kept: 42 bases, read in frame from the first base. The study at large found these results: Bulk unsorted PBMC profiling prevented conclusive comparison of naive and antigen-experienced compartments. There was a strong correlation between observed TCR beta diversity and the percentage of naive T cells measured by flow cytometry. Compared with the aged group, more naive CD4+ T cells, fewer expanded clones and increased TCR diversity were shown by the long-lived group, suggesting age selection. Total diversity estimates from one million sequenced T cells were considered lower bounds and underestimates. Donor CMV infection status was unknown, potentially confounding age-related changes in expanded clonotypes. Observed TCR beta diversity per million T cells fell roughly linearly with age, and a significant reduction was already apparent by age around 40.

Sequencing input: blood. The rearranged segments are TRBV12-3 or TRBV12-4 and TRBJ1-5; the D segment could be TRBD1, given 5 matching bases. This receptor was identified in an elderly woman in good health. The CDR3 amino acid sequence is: CASSRDFGNQPQHF. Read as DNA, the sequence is TGTGCCAGCAGCCGGGACTTTGGCAATCAGCCCCAGCATTTT.